One sample yielded the 18 T cell receptor beta chains listed below, sequenced in a study of blood T cell repertoires in COVID-19. Measured with immunoSEQ multiplex PCR; TCRdb has only the in-frame clones, and not every one. In the table there are more than 40,000 clones, about 88% of which are singletons. Input material: peripheral blood. All receptors derive from a man in his fifties with active COVID-19.

This clone was observed a single time. This chain connects TRBV24-1 to TRBJ1-5; 9 bases map to TRBD1. CDR1 is KGHDR, CDR2 SFDVKD, per germline. The CDR3 consists of 15 residues. Trimming cost V 3 bases and J 6 bases; bases outside gene matches: 5. The CDR3 nucleotides are TGTGCCACCAGTGATAGTGACAGGGGGGGTCAGCCCCAGCATTTT. Translation: CATSDSDRGGQPQHF.

The gene calls are TRBV7-2 and TRBJ2-5; D not certain. This CDR3 comprises 13 residues. The germline V and J ends were trimmed by 2 bases and 9 bases, with 13 bases remaining between them. Germline CDR1 is SGHTA and CDR2 is FQGNSA. The CDR3 spells CASSLSLLEAQYF. The CDR3 DNA reads TGTGCCAGCAGCTTAAGCCTTCTCGAGGCCCAGTACTTC.

The rearrangement uses TRBV6-5 and TRBJ2-7; 8 bases are shared with TRBD2. V lost 5 bases to trimming and J lost 2 bases; unmatched junction nucleotides: 8. Germline V gene sequence: CDR1 MNHEY, CDR2 SVGAGI. The length of the CDR3 is 15 residues. The CDR3 reads CASSLQGGRTYEQYF. CDR3 coding DNA: TGTGCCAGCAGTCTTCAAGGCGGGAGGACCTACGAGCAGTACTTC.

The V gene is TRBV27, the J gene TRBJ2-1; weak D call: TRBD2 (7 bases). Germline V gene sequence: CDR1 MNHEY, CDR2 SMNVEV (reference sequence). The ends were cut back, 10 bases at V and 3 bases at J, with 25 bases in the middle. The CDR3 is made up of 17 amino acids. CDR3 nucleotides: TGTGCCAACCTCCGAGGGGGGGCACTGACCCACTACAATGAGCAGTTCTTC. Translation: CANLRGGALTHYNEQFF.

The chain joins TRBV9 to TRBJ1-4; D remains ambiguous. This CDR3 comprises 13 residues. Germline V lookup: CDR1 SGDLS, CDR2 YYNGEE. V shed 2 bases and J shed 4 bases, with 6 bases lying between them. The CDR3 region has the DNA TGTGCCAGCAGCGTGCGGTTTAATGAAAAACTGTTTTTT. It codes for CASSVRFNEKLFF.

The genes are TRBV12-5 and TRBJ2-5, with 8 nucleotides matching TRBD2. The V gene end was trimmed by 5 bases and the J gene end by 5 bases; junction bases not matched to a gene: 4. The CDR3 totals 13 residues. From germline, CDR1 is LGHNT and CDR2 FRNRAP. As DNA, the CDR3 is TGTGCTAGTGGTCCCGGCGGGGGGGAGACCCAGTACTTC. Its translation is CASGPGGGETQYF.

This clone was recorded only once. The gene calls are TRBV9 and TRBJ2-1; 11 positions agree with TRBD1. J gave up 7 bases and V 5 bases, and 8 bases lay outside the gene matches. Looked up from germline, CDR1 is SGDLS and CDR2 is YYNGEE. The CDR3 runs to 15 residues. CDR3 amino acids: CASSWEDRGRNEQFF. The CDR3 DNA reads TGTGCCAGCAGTTGGGAGGACAGGGGGCGGAATGAGCAGTTCTTC.

CDR3 sequence (DNA): TGTGCCAGCAGCCCCTCCCGGAGGAGCTCTGGAAACACCATATATTTT. It is translated as CASSPSRRSSGNTIYF. J is TRBJ1-3 and V is TRBV3-1 (or the pseudogene TRBV3-2); D gene uncertain. Trimming pared 4 bases from V and 0 bases from J, leaving 13 bases between. Germline V gene data show CDR1 as LGHDT and CDR2 as YNNKEL (reference sequence). The CDR3 contains 16 residues.

The chain combines TRBV18 with TRBJ2-5; TRBD1 matches 8 bases. Germline V lookup: CDR1 KGHSH, CDR2 LQKENI. With 1 base clipped from V and 0 bases from J, the junction kept 4 bases outside the gene matches. The CDR3 sequence is 16 residues long. CDR3 region: CASSPLQGAYQETQYF. Here the CDR3 DNA reads TGTGCCAGCTCACCACTTCAGGGGGCTTACCAAGAGACCCAGTACTTC.

The rearrangement links TRBV4-1 to TRBJ1-3, with D unresolved. V was clipped by 2 bases and J by 9 bases, with 14 bases between them. Germline V lookup: CDR1 MGHRA, CDR2 YSYEKL. This CDR3 spans 14 amino acids. This chain's CDR3 is CASSQKTLEPTIYF. The DNA of the CDR3 is TGCGCCAGCAGCCAAAAGACGCTAGAACCCACCATATATTTT.

The rearrangement uses TRBV28 and TRBJ2-5; maybe TRBD1 (6 bases). V dropped 5 bases and J dropped 5 bases, with 18 bases sitting between them. The CDR3 runs 15 residues. Germline V CDR1 and CDR2: MDHEN, SYDVKM. The CDR3 DNA follows: TGTGCCAGCAGTCCGAAATCCGGGACACTGGAGACCCAGTACTTC. It yields the protein CASSPKSGTLETQYF.

This chain joins TRBV18 and TRBJ1-5; TRBD1 matches at 8 bases. V was clipped by 7 bases and J by 3 bases; unmatched bases: 5. This CDR3 has 14 residues. The germline gives CDR1 KGHSH, CDR2 LQKENI. As DNA, the CDR3 is TGTGCCAGCTGTGACAGGGGCTTCAATCAGCCCCAGCATTTT. Residues: CASCDRGFNQPQHF.

There are a few counts of this clone. The chain joins TRBV30 to TRBJ1-2; perhaps TRBD1 as D (5 bases). The V gene lost 2 bases and the J gene lost 5 bases, with 12 bases spanning the gap. Germline CDR1 reads GTSNPN; CDR2 reads SVGIG (reference sequence). This CDR3 region has 13 residues. CDR3 sequence reads: CAWSPRAIYGYTF. The CDR3 nucleotides are TGTGCCTGGAGTCCCAGGGCAATTTATGGCTACACCTTC. Complete variable domain (other parts from reference TRBV30 and TRBJ1-2): SQTIHQWPATLVQPVGSPLSLECTVEGTSNPNLYWYRQAAGRGLQLLFYSVGIGQISSEVPQNLSASRPQDRQFILSSKKLLLSDSGFYLCAWSPRAIYGYTFGSGTRLTVV.

The CDR3 DNA follows: TGTGCCACCAGTGAAACGGGACTAGCGGGAGGGAGGACAGATACGCAGTATTTT. Translating gives CATSETGLAGGRTDTQYF. V and J are TRBV24-1 and TRBJ2-3; 16 bases map to TRBD2. The CDR3 covers 18 residues. Germline CDR1 and CDR2: KGHDR and SFDVKD. With V trimmed by 4 bases and J by 3 bases, 6 bases remained unmatched.

This sequence joins TRBV29-1 and TRBJ1-6; TRBD1 matches 9 bases. This CDR3 comprises 14 residues. The germline gives CDR1 SQVTM, CDR2 ANQGSEA. With 6 bases clipped from V and 9 bases from J, the junction kept 9 bases outside the gene matches. CDR3 sequence: CSVQAGTGSSPLHF. For the CDR3, the DNA is TGCAGCGTCCAAGCCGGGACAGGGAGTTCACCCCTCCACTTT.

The chain has TRBV5-1 and TRBJ2-7, with a tentative D call TRBD1 (6 bases). The CDR3 runs to 12 residues. Germline loops: CDR1 SGHRS, CDR2 YFSETQ. V lost 2 bases to trimming and J lost 3 bases, with 6 bases between them. The CDR3 region is CASSLQGYEQYF. CDR3 nucleotides: TGCGCCAGCAGCTTACAGGGCTACGAGCAGTACTTC.

The rearrangement links TRBV28 to TRBJ1-1; D not resolved. The CDR3 is 11 residues long. The V and J ends lost 6 bases and 1 base respectively, with 3 bases between them. Looked up from germline, CDR1 is MDHEN and CDR2 is SYDVKM. The CDR3 reads CASSRNTEAFF. Here the CDR3 DNA reads TGTGCCAGCAGCCGGAACACTGAAGCTTTCTTT.

The chain carries TRBV12-3 or TRBV12-4 and TRBJ2-1; TRBD2 is a possible D gene (6 bases). V was clipped by 5 bases and J by 6 bases, with 11 bases between them. The CDR3 sequence is 13 residues long. The CDR3 spells CASSASALNEQFF. The CDR3 DNA reads TGTGCCAGCAGTGCTAGCGCTCTCAATGAGCAGTTCTTC.